A selection of T cell receptor beta chains follows, all from one sample in a study of blood T cell repertoires in COVID-19. Profiled with immunoSEQ multiplex PCR; TCRdb holds only in-frame clones, not every one. The sample gives more than 250,000 clones, roughly 85% of which show up once; approximately 5.1% is in the top ten. Sample: peripheral blood. The receptor source for this set is a man aged 50 or older with active or convalescent COVID-19. CDR3s include the opening cysteine and the closing phenylalanine or tryptophan. The order of the fields is clone size, V gene, J gene, D gene, CDR3 DNA, CDR3 protein. D genes are given only for firm matches. Size is stated for part of the rows, as once, few or many counts, or as a class when the clone is expanded.

clone size: NA; V gene: TRBV6-5; J gene: TRBJ2-5; D gene: TRBD2; CDR3 DNA: TGTGCCAGCAGTTACACGGGGGAGGGCCATGGGACCCAGTACTTC; CDR3 protein: CASSYTGEGHGTQYF
clone size: NA; V gene: TRBV21-1; J gene: TRBJ2-7; D gene: NA; CDR3 DNA: TGTGCCAGTGCGAAGGGGGTGTCACGCCGCCCCTACGAGCAGTACTTC; CDR3 protein: CASAKGVSRRPYEQYF
clone size: NA; V gene: TRBV28; J gene: TRBJ2-7; D gene: TRBD1; CDR3 DNA: TGTGCCAGCAGCCCGGCCCGCGGGACAGGGGTTTCCGAGCAGTACTTC; CDR3 protein: CASSPARGTGVSEQYF
clone size: NA; V gene: TRBV3-1/TRBV3-2; J gene: TRBJ2-2; D gene: TRBD2; CDR3 DNA: TGTGCCAGCAGCCAAGAACGGCTAGCGGGACTAGGGGAGCTGTTTTTT; CDR3 protein: CASSQERLAGLGELFF
clone size: NA; V gene: TRBV28; J gene: TRBJ2-1; D gene: TRBD2; CDR3 DNA: TGTGCCAGCAGTACGATCTCGGGACTAGCGGGAGCCTACAATGAGCAGTTCTTC; CDR3 protein: CASSTISGLAGAYNEQFF
clone size: NA; V gene: TRBV5-1; J gene: TRBJ1-2; D gene: NA; CDR3 DNA: TGCGCCAGCAGCTCCGGAGACTATGGCTACACCTTC; CDR3 protein: CASSSGDYGYTF
clone size: NA; V gene: TRBV6-5; J gene: TRBJ2-7; D gene: NA; CDR3 DNA: TGTGCCAGCAGCCCCAGGCGGGGCCACGAGCAGTACTTC; CDR3 protein: CASSPRRGHEQYF
clone size: NA; V gene: TRBV19; J gene: TRBJ2-1; D gene: TRBD2; CDR3 DNA: TGTGCCAGTAGTATCCCTGGACTAGCGGGAACGGGGTCTGAGCAGTTCTTC; CDR3 protein: CASSIPGLAGTGSEQFF
clone size: NA; V gene: TRBV29-1; J gene: TRBJ2-5; D gene: TRBD1; CDR3 DNA: TGCAGCTCCCGGGACAGGGGAGAGACCCAGTACTTC; CDR3 protein: CSSRDRGETQYF
clone size: few; V gene: TRBV7-9; J gene: TRBJ2-3; D gene: TRBD2; CDR3 DNA: TGTGCCAGCAGCTCCACTAGCGGGACAGATACGCAGTATTTT; CDR3 protein: CASSSTSGTDTQYF
clone size: NA; V gene: TRBV19; J gene: TRBJ2-3; D gene: TRBD2; CDR3 DNA: TGTGCCAGTAGTACGACGGGAAGCTTAGCGGGAGGGATTTATACGCAGTATTTT; CDR3 protein: CASSTTGSLAGGIYTQYF
clone size: once; V gene: TRBV12-1; J gene: TRBJ2-7; D gene: NA; CDR3 DNA: NA; CDR3 protein: CASSFGAGNYEQYF
clone size: NA; V gene: TRBV12-3/TRBV12-4; J gene: TRBJ2-7; D gene: NA; CDR3 DNA: TGTGCCAGCAGTTCCCAAGGGGCCTACGAGCAGTACTTC; CDR3 protein: CASSSQGAYEQYF
clone size: NA; V gene: TRBV29-1; J gene: TRBJ2-7; D gene: NA; CDR3 DNA: TGCAGCGTCTGCGTTTCGTCATCCTACGAGCAGTACTTC; CDR3 protein: CSVCVSSSYEQYF
clone size: few; V gene: TRBV7-2; J gene: TRBJ1-2; D gene: TRBD1; CDR3 DNA: TGTGCCAGCAGCTTAGGAACGAACAGGGGGATATACTATGGCTACACCTTC; CDR3 protein: CASSLGTNRGIYYGYTF
clone size: NA; V gene: TRBV7-6; J gene: TRBJ1-1; D gene: TRBD1; CDR3 DNA: TGTGCCAGCAGCCCATCCTCGACAGGGAGGACTGAAGCTTTCTTT; CDR3 protein: CASSPSSTGRTEAFF
clone size: NA; V gene: TRBV9; J gene: TRBJ1-2; D gene: NA; CDR3 DNA: TGTGCCAGCAGCGTATCTACCCTCTATGGCTACACCTTC; CDR3 protein: CASSVSTLYGYTF
clone size: once; V gene: TRBV10-3; J gene: TRBJ2-3; D gene: TRBD1; CDR3 DNA: TGTGCCATCAGTCCCGGACAGGGCCGCACAGATACGCAGTATTTT; CDR3 protein: CAISPGQGRTDTQYF
clone size: NA; V gene: TRBV24-1; J gene: TRBJ2-5; D gene: NA; CDR3 DNA: TGTGCCACCAGTGACGGGGGAGAGACCCAGTACTTC; CDR3 protein: CATSDGGETQYF
clone size: NA; V gene: TRBV9; J gene: TRBJ2-3; D gene: TRBD2; CDR3 DNA: TGTGCCAGCAGCGGCGGCCCCGCGGGAGGGCCGAATACGCAGTATTTT; CDR3 protein: CASSGGPAGGPNTQYF
clone size: NA; V gene: TRBV11-2; J gene: TRBJ2-7; D gene: TRBD2; CDR3 DNA: TGTGCCAGCAGCCAATGGACTAGCGGGACATACGAGCAGTACTTC; CDR3 protein: CASSQWTSGTYEQYF
clone size: once; V gene: TRBV6-6; J gene: TRBJ2-1; D gene: TRBD1; CDR3 DNA: TGTGCCACCCGGGGGCAGGGGGCTGGAAATGAGCAGTTCTTC; CDR3 protein: CATRGQGAGNEQFF
clone size: NA; V gene: TRBV27; J gene: TRBJ2-5; D gene: TRBD1; CDR3 DNA: TGTGCCAGCAGTCCGGGACAGGGCCGATTCGAGACCCAGTACTTC; CDR3 protein: CASSPGQGRFETQYF
clone size: few; V gene: TRBV6-5; J gene: TRBJ1-6; D gene: NA; CDR3 DNA: TGTGCCAGCAGTTCCCGAACAGGGTTGGGCTCACCCCTCCACTTT; CDR3 protein: CASSSRTGLGSPLHF
clone size: NA; V gene: TRBV15; J gene: TRBJ2-7; D gene: NA; CDR3 DNA: TGTGCCACCAGCAGAGTTGGGCTGACCTACGAGCAGTACTTC; CDR3 protein: CATSRVGLTYEQYF
clone size: NA; V gene: TRBV5-8; J gene: TRBJ1-1; D gene: NA; CDR3 DNA: TGTGCCAGCAGCTTGGCCGTTTCATCAGGGCGGACTGAAGCTTTCTTT; CDR3 protein: CASSLAVSSGRTEAFF
clone size: NA; V gene: TRBV6-5; J gene: TRBJ1-1; D gene: TRBD1; CDR3 DNA: TGTGCCATTTACCGGGACAGATACACTGAAGCTTTCTTT; CDR3 protein: CAIYRDRYTEAFF
clone size: NA; V gene: TRBV6-5; J gene: TRBJ2-5; D gene: TRBD1; CDR3 DNA: TGTGCCAGCAGTTCCCGGGACAGGGGGTACCAAGAGACCCAGTACTTC; CDR3 protein: CASSSRDRGYQETQYF
clone size: NA; V gene: TRBV19; J gene: TRBJ2-3; D gene: TRBD2; CDR3 DNA: TGTGCCAGTAGTAAGGCGGGGGTCGGCACAGATACGCAGTATTTT; CDR3 protein: CASSKAGVGTDTQYF
clone size: NA; V gene: TRBV5-1; J gene: TRBJ1-4; D gene: TRBD1; CDR3 DNA: TGCGCCAGCAGCTTGGGGACAGGGCTACGTGGCGAAAAACTGTTTTTT; CDR3 protein: CASSLGTGLRGEKLFF
clone size: NA; V gene: TRBV28; J gene: TRBJ1-1; D gene: TRBD1; CDR3 DNA: TGTGCCAGCAGCCGATGGGACAGGACAGACACTGAAGCTTTCTTT; CDR3 protein: CASSRWDRTDTEAFF
clone size: NA; V gene: TRBV6-2/TRBV6-3; J gene: TRBJ2-5; D gene: NA; CDR3 DNA: TGTGCCAGCAGCCGTGGTGGGGGCAGGTACGGACTAGGACCGTACCAAGAGACCCAGTACTTC; CDR3 protein: CASSRGGGRYGLGPYQETQYF
clone size: NA; V gene: TRBV6-4; J gene: TRBJ1-1; D gene: TRBD1; CDR3 DNA: TGTGCCAGCAGTGACTCGGGTAGGGGGCAAGCTTTCTTT; CDR3 protein: CASSDSGRGQAFF
clone size: NA; V gene: TRBV6-5; J gene: TRBJ1-4; D gene: TRBD1; CDR3 DNA: TGTGCCAGCTACCGGGACAGGCGGGATGAAAAACTGTTTTTT; CDR3 protein: CASYRDRRDEKLFF
clone size: NA; V gene: TRBV9; J gene: TRBJ2-1; D gene: TRBD2; CDR3 DNA: TGTGCCAGCTCCGGGACTAGCGGGAGGGCTGTTTTGAATGAGCAGTTCTTC; CDR3 protein: CASSGTSGRAVLNEQFF
clone size: few; V gene: TRBV11-3; J gene: TRBJ1-5; D gene: NA; CDR3 DNA: TGTGCCAGCAGCTTAGATCAGGCGTGGGGCAATCAGCCCCAGCATTTT; CDR3 protein: CASSLDQAWGNQPQHF
clone size: many; V gene: TRBV10-3; J gene: TRBJ1-2; D gene: TRBD1; CDR3 DNA: TGTGCCATCAGTGAGAGGCAGGGGGCGTATGGCTACACCTTC; CDR3 protein: CAISERQGAYGYTF
clone size: NA; V gene: TRBV9; J gene: TRBJ2-3; D gene: NA; CDR3 DNA: TGTGCCAGCAGCGTAGAGGCAGGCATAGACACAGATACGCAGTATTTT; CDR3 protein: CASSVEAGIDTDTQYF
clone size: NA; V gene: TRBV27; J gene: TRBJ1-5; D gene: TRBD1; CDR3 DNA: TGTGCCAGCAGTCCGGGACAGGGTAATCAGCCCCAGCATTTT; CDR3 protein: CASSPGQGNQPQHF